This T cell receptor beta chain originates from a study of PD-1 blockade in classical Hodgkin lymphoma. Using immunoSEQ multiplex PCR, the repertoire was profiled, and TCRdb retains in-frame clones only, with some absent. The table records approximately 96,000 clones, about 93% of them present only once. To note about this clone: Its antigen is not identified.

The V segment lost 2 bases and the J segment 7 bases; nucleotides outside the gene matches: 14. Germline V CDR1 and CDR2: MNHEY, SMNVEV (reference sequence). There are 16 residues in the CDR3. Time point specified: cycle 4 day 1 (C4D1), after more than 5 weeks of nivolumab. Patients all relapsed after autologous stem cell transplantation, and there was variation in brentuximab vedotin exposure. Study-level points and caveats: Baseline diversity resembling that of newly diagnosed patients was seen in complete responders.

The chain links TRBV27 to TRBJ2-7; 7 nucleotides match TRBD1. The specimen was peripheral blood mononuclear cells (PBMCs), collected before the fourth cycle of nivolumab. This TCR came from a human donor with classical Hodgkin lymphoma. CDR3 protein: CASSLTTDRAYREQYF. The DNA for the CDR3 is TGTGCCAGCAGTTTAACCACCGACAGGGCCTATCGAGAGCAGTACTTC.